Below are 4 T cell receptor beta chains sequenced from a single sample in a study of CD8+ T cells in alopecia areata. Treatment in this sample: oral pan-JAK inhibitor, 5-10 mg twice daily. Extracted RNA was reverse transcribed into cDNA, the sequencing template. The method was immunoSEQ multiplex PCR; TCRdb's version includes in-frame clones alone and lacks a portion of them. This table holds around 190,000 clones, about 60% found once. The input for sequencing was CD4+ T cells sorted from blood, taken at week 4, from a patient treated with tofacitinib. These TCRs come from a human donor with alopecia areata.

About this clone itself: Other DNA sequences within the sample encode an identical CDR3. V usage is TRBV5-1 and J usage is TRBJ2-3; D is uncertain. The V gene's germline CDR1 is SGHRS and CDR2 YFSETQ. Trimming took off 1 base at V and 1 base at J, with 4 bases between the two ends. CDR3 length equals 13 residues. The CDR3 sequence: CASSLRGTDTQYF. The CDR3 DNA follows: TGCGCCAGCAGCTTGCGTGGCACAGATACGCAGTATTTT.

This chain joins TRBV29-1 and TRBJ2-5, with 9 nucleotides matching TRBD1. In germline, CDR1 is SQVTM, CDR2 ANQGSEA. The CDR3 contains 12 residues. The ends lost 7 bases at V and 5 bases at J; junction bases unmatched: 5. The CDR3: CSGGQGGETQYF. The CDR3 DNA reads TGCAGCGGGGGACAGGGAGGGGAGACCCAGTACTTC.

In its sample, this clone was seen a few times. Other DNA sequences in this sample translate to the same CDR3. The CDR3 reads CAWSVRRDGYTF. The CDR3 DNA reads as TGTGCCTGGAGTGTCAGGAGAGATGGCTACACCTTC. The chain employs TRBV30 and TRBJ1-2; unclear D gene. Germline V CDR1 and CDR2: GTSNPN, SVGIG (reference sequence). The CDR3 is made up of 12 amino acids. V dropped 0 bases and J dropped 6 bases, with 8 bases sitting between them.

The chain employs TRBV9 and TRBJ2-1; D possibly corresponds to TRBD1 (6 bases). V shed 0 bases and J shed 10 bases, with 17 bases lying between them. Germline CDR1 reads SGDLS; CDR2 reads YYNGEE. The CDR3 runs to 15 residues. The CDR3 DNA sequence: TGTGCCAGCAGCGTAGGGGTCACAGGGCCGTACGAGCAGTTCTTC. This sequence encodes CASSVGVTGPYEQFF.